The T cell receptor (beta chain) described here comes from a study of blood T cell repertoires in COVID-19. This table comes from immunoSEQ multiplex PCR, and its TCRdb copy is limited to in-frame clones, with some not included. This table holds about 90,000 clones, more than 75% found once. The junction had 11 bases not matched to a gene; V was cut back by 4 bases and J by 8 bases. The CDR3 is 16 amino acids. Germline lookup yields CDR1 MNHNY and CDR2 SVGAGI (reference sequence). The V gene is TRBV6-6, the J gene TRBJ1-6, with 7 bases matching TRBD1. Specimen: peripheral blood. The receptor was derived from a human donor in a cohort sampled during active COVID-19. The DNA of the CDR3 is TGTGCCAGCAGTTTCCCGACGGACAGGTTGTATTCACCCCTCCACTTT. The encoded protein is CASSFPTDRLYSPLHF.